A single T cell receptor (beta chain) is shown here with its context. Its antigen is undetermined. These data come from a study of T cells in localized non-small cell lung cancer. Germline-derived CDR1 and CDR2 are SGHTA and FQGTGA. CDR3 size: 13 residues. V lost 5 bases and J 1 base, leaving 8 bases between the germline ends. The table came from immunoSEQ multiplex PCR; TCRdb's copy has only in-frame clones and leaves some out. The sample lists about 43,000 clones; more than 85% were seen once. Whole-study findings and limits: Higher adjacent-lung clonality was associated with shorter survival. Adjacent lung exhibited a median of 57 among the 100 most abundant tumor clones.

The starting material was PBMCs, obtained before any cancer treatment. The clonotype was recovered from a woman between 35 and 70 years old with stage II lung adenocarcinoma. The chain uses TRBV7-3 and TRBJ1-1; possibly TRBD1 for D (5 bases). Here the CDR3 reads CASSQQANTEAFF. The CDR3 coding sequence is TGTGCCAGCAGCCAACAGGCGAACACTGAAGCTTTCTTT. The full variable domain, its missing parts supplied by reference TRBV7-3 and TRBJ1-1, is GAGVSQTPSNKVTEKGKYVELRCDPISGHTALYWYRQSLGQGPEFLIYFQGTGAADDSGLPNDRFFAVRPEGSVSTLKIQRTERGDSAVYLCASSQQANTEAFFGQGTRLTVV.